This T cell receptor beta chain was recorded in a study of early T cells in non-severe SARS-CoV-2 infection. The wider study: The input, bulk RNA from unsorted whole blood, was sequenced, and chains were unpaired.

V was pared by 3 bases and J by 0 bases, with 5 bases between. Germline CDR1 and CDR2: MNHNS and SASEGT. The CDR3 is 13 residues long. Study-level results: There was a bias toward anti-spike CD8 responses in VDJdb matching, which missed private and CD4 specificities.

Tagging with unique molecular identifiers was applied to individual cDNA molecules. TCRdb itself ran the 5' RACE reads through MiXCR, one entry per CDR3 protein. The profile shows 75,000 to 90,000 distinct CDR3 sequences, around 9.3% of them singletons. Details on this clonotype: The antigen is unknown. Being one base from a much bigger clone, this may be a read error.

V usage is TRBV6-1 and J usage is TRBJ1-1, with D uncertain. The starting material was whole blood, obtained at baseline. This receptor was identified in an adult who was a healthcare worker with PCR-confirmed SARS-CoV-2 infection or an uninfected control (not recorded which). CDR3 in DNA: TGTGCCAGCAGTGACGGGGTGAACACTGAAGCTTTCTTT. This gives the protein CASSDGVNTEAFF.